The following is a T cell receptor beta chain sequence with its context. Its antigen remains unidentified. Other DNA variants within this sample encode the same CDR3. Germline assignment: CDR1 LNHDA and CDR2 SQIVND (reference sequence). CDR3 length: 14 amino acids. The trim removed 4 bases at V and 7 bases at J, leaving 3 bases unmatched. This sample stems from a study of T cell responses to AZD1222 COVID-19 vaccine. General study results and limits: Across the whole spike, CD4 TCRs peaked at regions 160-218 and 743-854. Clonal diversity was possibly underestimated, and the donors were mostly white British, with more females.

Second-dose intervals near 4 or 12 weeks were combined. Clones were read by immunoSEQ multiplex PCR, and TCRdb kept only the in-frame ones, dropping some. This table has around 200,000 clones, around 94% appearing once. The sequencing here drew on peripheral blood, taken 28 days after the second AZD1222 dose. The chain recombines TRBV19 with TRBJ1-5; 11 bases agree with TRBD1. The sequence was collected from an adult who received the AZD1222 COVID-19 vaccine. CDR3 residues: CASSTGTGGQPQHF. The DNA for the CDR3 is TGTGCCAGTAGTACCGGGACAGGGGGGCAGCCCCAGCATTTT. Based on the CDR3 plus reference TRBV19 and TRBJ1-5, the full variable domain is DGGITQSPKYLFRKEGQNVTLSCEQNLNHDAMYWYRQDPGQGLRLIYYSQIVNDFQKGDIAEGYSVSREKKESFPLTVTSAQKNPTAFYLCASSTGTGGQPQHFGDGTRLSIL.